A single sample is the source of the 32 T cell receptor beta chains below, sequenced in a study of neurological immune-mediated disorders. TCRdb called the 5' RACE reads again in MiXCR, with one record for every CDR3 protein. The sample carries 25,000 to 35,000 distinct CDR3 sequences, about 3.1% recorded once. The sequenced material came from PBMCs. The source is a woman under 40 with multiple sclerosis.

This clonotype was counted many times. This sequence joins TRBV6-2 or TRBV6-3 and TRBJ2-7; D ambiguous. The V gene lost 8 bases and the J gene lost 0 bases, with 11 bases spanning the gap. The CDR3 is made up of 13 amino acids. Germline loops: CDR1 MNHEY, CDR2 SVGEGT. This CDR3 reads CASAGFDSYEQYF. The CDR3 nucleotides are TGTGCCAGCGCAGGTTTTGACTCCTACGAGCAGTACTTC.

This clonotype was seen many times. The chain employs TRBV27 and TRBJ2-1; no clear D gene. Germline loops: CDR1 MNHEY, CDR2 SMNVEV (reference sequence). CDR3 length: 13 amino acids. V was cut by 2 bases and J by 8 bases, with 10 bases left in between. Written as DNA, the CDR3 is TGTGCCAGCAGTTTAATTGGGGTCGATGAGCAGTTCTTC. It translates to CASSLIGVDEQFF.

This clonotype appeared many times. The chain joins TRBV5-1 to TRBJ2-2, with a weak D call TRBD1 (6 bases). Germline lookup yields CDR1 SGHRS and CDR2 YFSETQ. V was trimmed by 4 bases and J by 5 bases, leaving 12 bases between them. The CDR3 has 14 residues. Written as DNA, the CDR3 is TGCGCCAGCAGCCCTGGACAGCCAACCGGGGAGCTGTTTTTT. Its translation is CASSPGQPTGELFF.

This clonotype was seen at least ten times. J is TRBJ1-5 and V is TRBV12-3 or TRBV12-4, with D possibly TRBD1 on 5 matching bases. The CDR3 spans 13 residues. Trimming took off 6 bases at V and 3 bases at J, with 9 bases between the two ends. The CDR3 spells CASSNRYNQPQHF. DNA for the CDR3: TGTGCCAGCAGCAACAGGTACAATCAGCCCCAGCATTTT.

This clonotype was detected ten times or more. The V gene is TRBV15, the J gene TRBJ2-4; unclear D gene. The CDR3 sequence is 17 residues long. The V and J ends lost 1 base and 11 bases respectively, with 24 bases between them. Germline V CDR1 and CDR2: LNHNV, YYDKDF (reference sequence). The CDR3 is CATSRVKLESWVVVQYF. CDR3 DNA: TGTGCCACCAGCAGAGTGAAGTTAGAATCCTGGGTTGTTGTTCAGTACTTC. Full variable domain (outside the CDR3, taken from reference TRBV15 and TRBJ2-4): DAMVIQNPRYQVTQFGKPVTLSCSQTLNHNVMYWYQQKSSQAPKLLFHYYDKDFNNEADTPDNFQSRRPNTSFCFLDIRSPGLGDTAMYLCATSRVKLESWVVVQYFGAGTRLSVL.

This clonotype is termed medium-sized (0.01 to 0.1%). CDR3 amino acids: CASTGTGSSYEQYF. The CDR3 DNA reads as TGTGCCAGCACCGGGACAGGGAGCTCCTACGAGCAGTACTTC. The chain joins TRBV28 to TRBJ2-7, with 9 nucleotides matching TRBD1. The germline V gene has CDR1 MDHEN and CDR2 SYDVKM. The CDR3 is 14 amino acids. V shed 7 bases, J shed 0 bases, and the junction held 4 bases outside the gene matches.

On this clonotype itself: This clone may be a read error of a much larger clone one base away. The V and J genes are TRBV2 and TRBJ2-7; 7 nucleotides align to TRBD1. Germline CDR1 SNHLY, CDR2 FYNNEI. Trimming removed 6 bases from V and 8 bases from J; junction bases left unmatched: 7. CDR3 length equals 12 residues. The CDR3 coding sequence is TGTGCCAGCAGCCAAAAGGGGGCTAAGCAGTACTTC. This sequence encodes CASSQKGAKQYF.

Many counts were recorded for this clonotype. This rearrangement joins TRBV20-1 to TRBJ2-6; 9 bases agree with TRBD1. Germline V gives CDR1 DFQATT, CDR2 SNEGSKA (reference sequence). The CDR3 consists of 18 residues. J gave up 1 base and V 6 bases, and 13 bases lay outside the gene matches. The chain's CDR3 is CSATLRDRVGSGANVLTF. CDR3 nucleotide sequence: TGCAGTGCGACCCTAAGGGACAGGGTGGGATCTGGGGCCAACGTCCTGACTTTC.

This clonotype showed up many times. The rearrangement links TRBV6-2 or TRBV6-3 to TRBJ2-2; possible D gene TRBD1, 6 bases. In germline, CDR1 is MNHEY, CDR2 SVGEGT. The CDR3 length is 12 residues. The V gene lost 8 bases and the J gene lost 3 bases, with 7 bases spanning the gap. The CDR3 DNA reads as TGTGCCAGCGGGACATACACCGGGGAGCTGTTTTTT. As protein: CASGTYTGELFF.

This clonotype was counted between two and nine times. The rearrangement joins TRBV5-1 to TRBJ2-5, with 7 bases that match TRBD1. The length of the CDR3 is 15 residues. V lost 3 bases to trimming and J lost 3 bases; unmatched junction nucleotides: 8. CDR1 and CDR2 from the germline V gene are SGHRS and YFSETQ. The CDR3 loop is CASSSYPGTEETQYF. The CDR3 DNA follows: TGCGCCAGCAGCTCATATCCAGGGACAGAAGAGACCCAGTACTTC.

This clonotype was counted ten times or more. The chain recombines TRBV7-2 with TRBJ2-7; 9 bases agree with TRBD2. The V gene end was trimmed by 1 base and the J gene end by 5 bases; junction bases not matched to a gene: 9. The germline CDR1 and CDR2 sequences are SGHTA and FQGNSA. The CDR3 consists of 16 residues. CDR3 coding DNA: TGTGCCAGCAGCTTAGTTAGTAGCGGGAGTTACCACGAGCAGTACTTC. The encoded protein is CASSLVSSGSYHEQYF. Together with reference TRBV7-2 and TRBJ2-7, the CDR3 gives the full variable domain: GAGVSQSPSNKVTEKGKDVELRCDPISGHTALYWYRQSLGQGLEFLIYFQGNSAPDKSGLPSDRFSAERTGGSVSTLTIQRTQQEDSAVYLCASSLVSSGSYHEQYFGPGTRLTVT.

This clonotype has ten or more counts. Written as DNA, the CDR3 is TGCGCCAGCAGCTCGACACCGAACACCGGGGAGCTGTTTTTT. Translating gives CASSSTPNTGELFF. This chain uses TRBV5-1 with TRBJ2-2; no clear D gene. V was trimmed by 3 bases and J by 0 bases, leaving 6 bases between them. From germline, CDR1 is SGHRS and CDR2 YFSETQ. CDR3 size: 14 residues.

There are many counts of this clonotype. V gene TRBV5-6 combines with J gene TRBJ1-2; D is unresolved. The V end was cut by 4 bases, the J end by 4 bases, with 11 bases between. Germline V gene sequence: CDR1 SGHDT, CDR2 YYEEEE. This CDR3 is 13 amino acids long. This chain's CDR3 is CASSAWAAYGYTF. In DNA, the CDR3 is TGTGCCAGCAGCGCGTGGGCGGCCTATGGCTACACCTTC.

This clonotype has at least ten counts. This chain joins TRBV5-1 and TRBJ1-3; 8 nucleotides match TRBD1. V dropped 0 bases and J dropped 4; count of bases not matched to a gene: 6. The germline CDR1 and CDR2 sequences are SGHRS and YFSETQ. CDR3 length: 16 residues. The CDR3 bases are TGCGCCAGCAGCTTGGACCGGACAGGGCCCGGAAACACCATATATTTT. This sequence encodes CASSLDRTGPGNTIYF.

The CDR3: CASSPGQGEVAFF. CDR3 sequence (DNA): TGTGCCAGCTCACCTGGACAGGGAGAGGTAGCTTTCTTT. The chain links TRBV18 to TRBJ1-1; 8 nucleotides align to TRBD1. Unmatched junction bases numbered 7, after V lost 3 bases and J lost 10 bases. Germline values: CDR1 KGHSH, CDR2 LQKENI. The CDR3 runs to 13 residues.

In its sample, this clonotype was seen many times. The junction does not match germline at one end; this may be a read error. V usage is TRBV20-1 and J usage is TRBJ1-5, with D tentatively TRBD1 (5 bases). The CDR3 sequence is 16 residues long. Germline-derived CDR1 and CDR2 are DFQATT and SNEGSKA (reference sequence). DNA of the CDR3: TGCAGTGCTACAGGAGGGGCGGGAGGTAGCAATCAGCCCCAGAATTTT. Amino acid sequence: CSATGGAGGSNQPQNF.

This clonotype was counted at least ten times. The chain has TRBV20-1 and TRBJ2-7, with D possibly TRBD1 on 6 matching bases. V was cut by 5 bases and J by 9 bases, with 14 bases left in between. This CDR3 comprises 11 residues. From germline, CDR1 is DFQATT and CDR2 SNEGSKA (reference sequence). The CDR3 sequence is CSAFRGGRQYF. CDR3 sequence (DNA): TGCAGTGCTTTCAGGGGTGGCAGGCAGTACTTC.

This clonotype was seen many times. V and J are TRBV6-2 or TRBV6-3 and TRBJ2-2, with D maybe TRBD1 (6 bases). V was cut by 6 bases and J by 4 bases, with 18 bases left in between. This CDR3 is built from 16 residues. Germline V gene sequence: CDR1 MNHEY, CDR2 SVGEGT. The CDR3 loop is CASSFARQAGTGELFF. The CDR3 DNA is TGTGCCAGCAGCTTCGCTCGACAGGCAGGCACCGGGGAGCTGTTTTTT.

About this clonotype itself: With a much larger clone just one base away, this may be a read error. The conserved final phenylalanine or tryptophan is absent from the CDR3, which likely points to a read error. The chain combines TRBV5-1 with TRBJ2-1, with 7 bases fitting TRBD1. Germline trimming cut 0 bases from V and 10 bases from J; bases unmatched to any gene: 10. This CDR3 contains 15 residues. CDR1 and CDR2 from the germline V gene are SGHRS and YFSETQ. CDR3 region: CASSLETGTYIEQFI. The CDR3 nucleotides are TGCGCCAGCAGCTTGGAGACAGGGACCTACATCGAGCAGTTCATC.

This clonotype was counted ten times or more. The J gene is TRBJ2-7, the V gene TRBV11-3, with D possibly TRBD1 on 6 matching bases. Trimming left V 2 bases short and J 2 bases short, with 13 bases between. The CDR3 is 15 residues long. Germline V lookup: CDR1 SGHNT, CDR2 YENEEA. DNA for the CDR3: TGTGCCAGCAGCTTAACGGCAGGGGAAACCTACGAGCAGTACTTC. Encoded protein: CASSLTAGETYEQYF.

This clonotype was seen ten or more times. The CDR3 here is CAISDLYEQYF. The CDR3 nucleotides are TGTGCCATCAGTGACCTCTACGAGCAGTACTTC. The rearrangement uses TRBV10-3 and TRBJ2-7; D ambiguous. The CDR3 is made up of 11 amino acids. Trimming took 3 bases from V and 3 from J, leaving 3 bases between them. Per germline, CDR1 ENHRY and CDR2 SYGVKD.

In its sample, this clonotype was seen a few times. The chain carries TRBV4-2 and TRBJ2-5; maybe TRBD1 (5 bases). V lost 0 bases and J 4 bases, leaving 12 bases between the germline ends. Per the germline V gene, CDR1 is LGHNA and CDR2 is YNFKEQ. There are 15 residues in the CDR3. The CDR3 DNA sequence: TGTGCCAGCAGCCAAGAAACGGAAAGGGGAGAGACCCAGTACTTC. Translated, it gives CASSQETERGETQYF.

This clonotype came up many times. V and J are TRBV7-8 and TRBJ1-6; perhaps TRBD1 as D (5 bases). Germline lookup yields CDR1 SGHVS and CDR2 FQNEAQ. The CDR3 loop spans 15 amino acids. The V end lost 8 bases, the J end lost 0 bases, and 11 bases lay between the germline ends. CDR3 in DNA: TGTGCCAGCGCTGAGGGGAGCTCCTATAATTCACCCCTCCACTTT. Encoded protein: CASAEGSSYNSPLHF.

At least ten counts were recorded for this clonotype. This CDR3 is CASSKALRDTQYF. As DNA, the CDR3 is TGTGCCAGCAGCAAAGCCCTGAGAGATACGCAGTATTTT. This sequence joins TRBV21-1 and TRBJ2-3. TRBV21-1 is deemed a pseudogene. This CDR3 has 13 residues.

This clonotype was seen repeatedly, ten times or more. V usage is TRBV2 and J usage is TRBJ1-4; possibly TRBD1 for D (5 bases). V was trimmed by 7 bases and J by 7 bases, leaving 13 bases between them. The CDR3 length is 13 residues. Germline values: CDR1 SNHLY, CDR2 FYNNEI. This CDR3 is CASTRGSSEKLFF. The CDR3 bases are TGTGCCAGCACCCGGGGCAGCTCTGAAAAACTGTTTTTT.

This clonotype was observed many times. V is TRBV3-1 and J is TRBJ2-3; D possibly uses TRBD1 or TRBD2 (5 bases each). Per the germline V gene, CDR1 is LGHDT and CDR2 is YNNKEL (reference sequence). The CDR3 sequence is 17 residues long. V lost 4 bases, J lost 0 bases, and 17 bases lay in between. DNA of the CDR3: TGTGCCAGCAGCCGAAGGGGTCGGGGACCTAGCACAGATACGCAGTATTTT. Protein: CASSRRGRGPSTDTQYF.

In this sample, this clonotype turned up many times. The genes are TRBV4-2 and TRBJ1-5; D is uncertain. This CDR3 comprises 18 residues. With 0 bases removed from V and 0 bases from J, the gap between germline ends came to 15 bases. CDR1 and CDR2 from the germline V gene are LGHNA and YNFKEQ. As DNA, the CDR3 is TGTGCCAGCAGCCAAGATGTGATCGAATACTATAGCAATCAGCCCCAGCATTTT. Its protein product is CASSQDVIEYYSNQPQHF.

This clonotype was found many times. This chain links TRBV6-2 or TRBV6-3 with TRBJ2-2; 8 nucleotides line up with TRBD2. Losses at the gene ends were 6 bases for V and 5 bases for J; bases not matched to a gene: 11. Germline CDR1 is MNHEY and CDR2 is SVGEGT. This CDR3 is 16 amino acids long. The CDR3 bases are TGTGCCAGCAGGCGAACCGGGGCTAGCGGGACCGGGGAGCTGTTTTTT. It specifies CASRRTGASGTGELFF.

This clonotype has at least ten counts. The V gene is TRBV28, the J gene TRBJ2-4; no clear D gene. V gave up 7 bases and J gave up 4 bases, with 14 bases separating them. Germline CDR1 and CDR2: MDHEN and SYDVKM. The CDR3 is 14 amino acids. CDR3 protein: CASTSFKGKNIQYF. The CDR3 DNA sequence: TGTGCCAGCACCTCGTTTAAAGGGAAAAACATTCAGTACTTC. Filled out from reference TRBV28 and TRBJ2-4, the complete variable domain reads DVKVTQSSRYLVKRTGEKVFLECVQDMDHENMFWYRQDPGLGLRLIYFSYDVKMKEKGDIPEGYSVSREKKERFSLILESASTNQTSMYLCASTSFKGKNIQYFGAGTRLSVL.

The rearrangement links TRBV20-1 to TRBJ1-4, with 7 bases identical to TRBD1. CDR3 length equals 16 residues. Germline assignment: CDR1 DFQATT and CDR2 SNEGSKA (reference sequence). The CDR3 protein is CSHLRARGSTNEKLFF. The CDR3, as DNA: TGCAGCCATTTACGGGCCAGGGGGAGTACTAATGAAAAACTGTTTTTT.

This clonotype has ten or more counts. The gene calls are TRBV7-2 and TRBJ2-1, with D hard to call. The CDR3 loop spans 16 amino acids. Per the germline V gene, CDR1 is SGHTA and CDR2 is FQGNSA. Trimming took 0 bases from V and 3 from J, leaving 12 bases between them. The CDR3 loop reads CASSLALRAGYNEQFF. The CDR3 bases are TGTGCCAGCAGCTTAGCGTTACGAGCAGGCTACAATGAGCAGTTCTTC.

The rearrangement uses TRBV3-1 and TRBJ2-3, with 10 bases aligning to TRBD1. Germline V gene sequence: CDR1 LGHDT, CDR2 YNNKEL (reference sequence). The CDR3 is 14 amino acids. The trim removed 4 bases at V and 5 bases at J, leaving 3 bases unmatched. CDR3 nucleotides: TGTGCCAGCAGCCCCCGGACAGGGGGAGATACGCAGTATTTT. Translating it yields CASSPRTGGDTQYF.